This TCR beta chain derives from a study of Graves' ophthalmopathy and Graves' hyperthyroidism. The wider study: Stable hyperthyroidism was defined by absence of ophthalmopathy within 18 months of follow-up. Overall study findings and caveats: Thyroid clonotypes that were expanded above 0.001 frequency mostly also appeared in blood.

TCR beta CDR3 regions were amplified from RNA transcripts. Second-round multiplex PCR came after a first-round RT-PCR that employed HTBI primers. TCRdb called the multiplex PCR reads again in MiXCR, with one record for every CDR3 protein. The top ten clones hold more than 9.5% of a sample with about 1.2 million distinct CDR3 sequences, about 38% of them seen once. CDR3 length: 15 residues. Germline V gives CDR1 SGHRS, CDR2 YFSETQ. The V end was cut by 0 bases, the J end by 3 bases, with 9 bases between. Notes on this clonotype: The antigen remains unidentified.

Sequenced: peripheral blood or thyroid tissue (not recorded which). This sequence joins TRBV5-1 and TRBJ1-4; D unresolved. The TCR originated in an adult man with Graves' hyperthyroidism. CDR3 sequence (DNA): TGCGCCAGCAGCTTGGTGGGCAGTGCTAATGAAAAACTGTTTTTT. Translating gives CASSLVGSANEKLFF.